This T cell receptor (beta chain) was sequenced in a study of blood T cell repertoires in COVID-19. Study-level background: Italy, Spain and the United States were the sources of the convalescent and acute COVID-19 samples.

The table came from immunoSEQ multiplex PCR; TCRdb's copy has only in-frame clones and leaves some out. The sample lists more than 300,000 clones, roughly 89% seen once, with about 2% in the top ten. CDR1 is SNHLY, CDR2 FYNNEI, per germline. With 1 base removed from V and 2 bases from J, the gap between germline ends came to 11 bases. The CDR3 length is 16 residues. Sequenced input: peripheral blood. The TCR was taken from a woman in her thirties with COVID-19, enrolled during active disease. The rearrangement uses TRBV2 and TRBJ2-2; perhaps TRBD2 as D (6 bases). For the CDR3, the DNA is TGTGCCAGCAGTGAAGAAGCGGGTGGAAACACCGGGGAGCTGTTTTTT. Translated, it gives CASSEEAGGNTGELFF.